There are a few counts of the clone carrying this T cell receptor (beta chain). After removal of 4 bases from V and 4 bases from J, the junction contained 10 bases not matched to a gene. The CDR3 has 17 residues. Germline lookup yields CDR1 LGHNA and CDR2 YNFKEQ. One entry per CDR3 protein, called by TCRdb with MiXCR from the RT-PCR reads. In the table there are around 540,000 distinct CDR3 sequences, about 12% of which are singletons. This sample stems from a study of response to subunit inactivated influenza vaccine. The starting material was PBMCs from blood, obtained on the day of vaccination. This chain joins TRBV4-2 and TRBJ2-5; the match to TRBD2 covers 12 bases. The source is a man between 45 and 60 years old who received an inactivated influenza vaccine. The chain's CDR3 is CASSPLLAGGQLETQYF. CDR3 sequence (DNA): TGTGCCAGCAGCCCTCTACTAGCGGGGGGTCAATTAGAGACCCAGTACTTC.